These 30 T cell receptor beta chains came from one sample sequenced in a study of T-cell reconstitution after alpha-beta-depleted transplantation in children. The library targeted TCRbeta and was prepared with unique molecular identifiers. TCRdb re-called the PCR reads with MiXCR, one entry per CDR3 protein. The data hold 580,000 or so distinct CDR3 sequences, with more than 20% observed a single time. Specimen: PBMCs, mostly from graft donor cells, collected 360 days after TCRalphabeta/CD19-depleted stem cell transplant. Receptor source: a boy younger than two who had a stem cell transplant for acute myeloid leukemia, so the T cells may come from the graft donor.

The chain has TRBV6-5 and TRBJ2-6; D possibly matches TRBD1 or TRBD2 (5 bases each). This CDR3 spans 16 amino acids. Trimming pared 5 bases from V and 4 bases from J, leaving 15 bases between. Looked up from germline, CDR1 is MNHEY and CDR2 is SVGAGI. The CDR3 nucleotides are TGTGCCAGCAGTAATTCGATCAGGGACGGGGCCAACGTCCTGACTTTC. The encoded protein is CASSNSIRDGANVLTF.

This clonotype was detected a few times. The chain recombines TRBV9 with TRBJ1-6; the D gene is possibly TRBD1 (6 bases). V lost 0 bases and J 3 bases, leaving 7 bases between the germline ends. The CDR3 extends over 15 amino acids. The germline V gene has CDR1 SGDLS and CDR2 YYNGEE. The CDR3 DNA reads as TGTGCCAGCAGCGTAGGACAGGACTATAATTCACCCCTCCACTTT. Its protein is CASSVGQDYNSPLHF.

This clonotype was counted ten times or more. The rearrangement links TRBV20-1 to TRBJ2-5, with a possible D match to TRBD1 (6 bases). The CDR3 sequence is 14 residues long. V lost 2 bases and J lost 5, with 15 bases in between. Germline CDR1 reads DFQATT; CDR2 reads SNEGSKA (reference sequence). DNA for the CDR3: TGCAGTGCTAGAACCGGACAGTCCGGCGAGACCCAGTACTTC. The encoded protein is CSARTGQSGETQYF.

The chain employs TRBV3-1 and TRBJ2-2; no clear D. The CDR3 length is 16 residues. Germline-derived CDR1 and CDR2 are LGHDT and YNNKEL (reference sequence). V was cut by 0 bases and J by 6 bases, with 14 bases left in between. In nucleotides, the CDR3 is TGTGCCAGCAGCCAAGAAGTTCAGGATGGGGCCGGGGAGCTGTTTTTT. Translation gives CASSQEVQDGAGELFF.

The rearrangement joins TRBV5-1 to TRBJ1-3; 7 bases match TRBD1. From germline, CDR1 is SGHRS and CDR2 YFSETQ. CDR3 length equals 17 residues. V shed 0 bases, J shed 0 bases, and the junction held 6 bases outside the gene matches. The CDR3 here is CASSLASGQRSGNTIYF. CDR3 in DNA: TGCGCCAGCAGCTTGGCCTCGGGACAGCGCTCTGGAAACACCATATATTTT.

This clonotype has a count of ten or more. The rearrangement uses TRBV15 and TRBJ2-2, with a tentative D call TRBD1 (6 bases). The V end lost 1 base, the J end lost 4 bases, and 13 bases lay between the germline ends. CDR3 length: 16 amino acids. CDR1 and CDR2 (germline): LNHNV, YYDKDF (reference sequence). The CDR3 sequence: CATSRAGTWGTGELFF. The CDR3 region has the DNA TGTGCCACCAGCAGAGCCGGGACATGGGGCACCGGGGAGCTGTTTTTT. The variable domain in full, with the rest retrieved from reference TRBV15 and TRBJ2-2, is DAMVIQNPRYQVTQFGKPVTLSCSQTLNHNVMYWYQQKSSQAPKLLFHYYDKDFNNEADTPDNFQSRRPNTSFCFLDIRSPGLGDTAMYLCATSRAGTWGTGELFFGEGSRLTVL.

The chain links TRBV11-2 to TRBJ2-3; the match to TRBD2 covers 12 bases. The V and J ends lost 4 bases and 2 bases, in that order; junction bases with no gene match: 16. There are 20 residues in the CDR3. Germline V CDR1 and CDR2: SGHAT, FQNNGV. The CDR3 here is CASSSRLSSGGALPTDTQYF. In DNA, the CDR3 is TGTGCCAGCAGCTCACGCCTATCTAGCGGGGGGGCGCTCCCCACAGATACGCAGTATTTT.

This clonotype was observed a handful of times. The chain has TRBV20-1 and TRBJ2-1, with 7 bases aligning to TRBD2. Germline-derived CDR1 and CDR2 are DFQATT and SNEGSKA (reference sequence). The V gene end was trimmed by 5 bases and the J gene end by 4 bases; junction bases not matched to a gene: 8. The CDR3 extends over 14 amino acids. DNA of the CDR3: TGCAGTGCTCCGAAATGGGAGGGGTACAATGAGCAGTTCTTC. It specifies CSAPKWEGYNEQFF.

The chain combines TRBV7-8 with TRBJ2-1; D remains ambiguous. Germline V gives CDR1 SGHVS, CDR2 FQNEAQ. The ends were cut back, 1 base at V and 3 bases at J, with 16 bases in the middle. The CDR3 runs 17 residues. CDR3 loop: CASSLVPTISFYNEQFF. DNA for the CDR3: TGTGCCAGCAGCTTAGTCCCTACAATCTCCTTCTACAATGAGCAGTTCTTC.

This clonotype has only a few counts. This chain uses TRBV7-6 with TRBJ1-1; D is unclear. Germline V gene lookup returns CDR1 SGHVS and CDR2 FNYEAQ. Trimming took off 3 bases at V and 4 bases at J, with 12 bases between the two ends. The length of the CDR3 is 14 residues. The CDR3 sequence: CASSLPEVATEAFF. The CDR3 region has the DNA TGTGCCAGCAGCTTGCCGGAGGTGGCCACTGAAGCTTTCTTT.

There are a few counts of this clonotype. V usage is TRBV6-5 and J usage is TRBJ2-1; D might be TRBD2 (5 bases). This CDR3 region has 15 residues. The germline V gene has CDR1 MNHEY and CDR2 SVGAGI. Deletions cut 0 bases from V and 4 bases from J, with 10 bases between. The chain's CDR3 is CASSYSTTGYNEQFF. CDR3 bases: TGTGCCAGCAGTTACTCGACTACTGGTTACAATGAGCAGTTCTTC.

The chain has TRBV7-2 and TRBJ2-5, with unresolved D. Germline V lookup: CDR1 SGHTA, CDR2 FQGNSA. The CDR3 spans 13 residues. Trimming stripped 7 bases from V and 2 bases from J, with 11 bases between. The CDR3 region has the DNA TGTGCCAGCACCCCTCACCCTCAAGAGACCCAGTACTTC. Protein sequence: CASTPHPQETQYF.

This sequence joins TRBV6-2 or TRBV6-3 and TRBJ1-5; no reliable D call. CDR3 length: 14 residues. V was pared by 2 bases and J by 4 bases, with 9 bases between. Germline V gene lookup returns CDR1 MNHEY and CDR2 SVGEGT. CDR3 sequence (DNA): TGTGCCAGCAGTTACGTGGGCAGAAATCAGCCCCAGCATTTT. Translated: CASSYVGRNQPQHF.

V usage is TRBV7-9 and J usage is TRBJ2-5; 10 positions agree with TRBD2. The V gene end was trimmed by 5 bases and the J gene end by 3 bases; junction bases not matched to a gene: 3. Germline CDR1 is SEHNR and CDR2 is FQNEAQ (reference sequence). This CDR3 is built from 14 residues. CDR3 region: CASSQRGGEETQYF. DNA of the CDR3: TGTGCCAGCAGCCAGCGGGGGGGTGAAGAGACCCAGTACTTC.

This clonotype was seen repeatedly, ten times or more. This sequence joins TRBV20-1 and TRBJ2-7, with 9 bases aligning to TRBD1. V was pared by 1 base and J by 2 bases, with 3 bases of the junction left unmatched. CDR3 length equals 14 residues. The germline gives CDR1 DFQATT, CDR2 SNEGSKA (reference sequence). This chain's CDR3 is CSARARQGAYEQYF. In DNA form, the CDR3 reads TGCAGTGCTAGAGCCCGACAGGGGGCCTACGAGCAGTACTTC.

V usage is TRBV6-2 or TRBV6-3 and J usage is TRBJ1-1; 12 positions match TRBD1. Losses at the gene ends were 8 bases for V and 5 bases for J; bases not matched to a gene: 6. The CDR3 sequence is 14 residues long. Germline CDR1 is MNHEY and CDR2 is SVGEGT. Written as DNA, the CDR3 is TGTGCCAGCGGGACAGGGGGCGTAAGGACTGAAGCTTTCTTT. This encodes CASGTGGVRTEAFF.

This clonotype has only a few counts. This sequence joins TRBV12-3 or TRBV12-4 and TRBJ2-3, with TRBD2 matching over 10 bases. This CDR3 is 14 amino acids long. V lost 5 bases to trimming and J lost 5 bases; unmatched junction nucleotides: 4. The CDR3 loop is CASSTSGEGDTQYF. The CDR3, as DNA: TGTGCCAGCAGTACTAGCGGGGAGGGAGATACGCAGTATTTT.

This clonotype has at least ten counts. The chain combines TRBV7-6 with TRBJ2-5; 9 bases line up with TRBD2. Germline V gene lookup returns CDR1 SGHVS and CDR2 FNYEAQ. The CDR3 spans 15 residues. Germline trimming cut 2 bases from V and 2 bases from J; bases unmatched to any gene: 3. The CDR3 bases are TGTGCCAGCAGCTTAAGCGGGAGGCGGCAAGAGACCCAGTACTTC. Its translation is CASSLSGRRQETQYF.

The chain recombines TRBV29-1 with TRBJ2-5, with TRBD1 identical over 10 bases. The CDR3 consists of 17 residues. Germline V lookup: CDR1 SQVTM, CDR2 ANQGSEA. The J segment lost 5 bases and the V segment lost 7 bases, leaving 19 bases of the junction unmatched. The CDR3 coding sequence is TGCAGCGCTCCCGCTGCGGGACAGGGGCCTCCCTGGGAGACCCAGTACTTC. As protein: CSAPAAGQGPPWETQYF.

The chain joins TRBV5-1 to TRBJ2-3, with a tentative D call TRBD1 (5 bases). CDR1 and CDR2 (germline): SGHRS, YFSETQ. V shed 3 bases and J shed 2 bases, with 10 bases lying between them. This CDR3 region has 14 residues. In DNA form, the CDR3 reads TGCGCCAGCAGCTGGGGCCCTCACACAGATACGCAGTATTTT. It encodes CASSWGPHTDTQYF.

This chain connects TRBV7-9 to TRBJ2-7; D is possibly TRBD2 (5 bases). The CDR3 is made up of 15 amino acids. Germline CDR1 is SEHNR and CDR2 is FQNEAQ (reference sequence). V lost 5 bases and J lost 2, with 16 bases in between. The CDR3 here is CASSPMWTAPYEQYF. In DNA, the CDR3 is TGTGCCAGCAGCCCAATGTGGACTGCCCCCTACGAGCAGTACTTC.

The rearrangement links TRBV5-6 to TRBJ1-2, with 7 bases fitting TRBD1. Germline V gene sequence: CDR1 SGHDT, CDR2 YYEEEE. V lost 2 bases, J lost 3 bases, and 13 bases stayed unmatched. The CDR3 runs 17 residues. The CDR3 nucleotides are TGTGCCAGCAGCTTCCAAACCTTTCCAGGGGGGTACTATGGCTACACCTTC. This codes for CASSFQTFPGGYYGYTF.

This clonotype showed up many times. J is TRBJ1-1 and V is TRBV20-1; D is undetermined. Trimming cost V 3 bases and J 5 bases, with 13 bases left between them. The CDR3 consists of 13 residues. Germline CDR1 reads DFQATT; CDR2 reads SNEGSKA (reference sequence). The chain's CDR3 is CSASEKARTEAFF. The CDR3 bases are TGCAGTGCTAGTGAAAAGGCTCGAACTGAAGCTTTCTTT.

This clonotype was counted a few times. The V gene is TRBV27, the J gene TRBJ2-1; 9 nucleotides agree with TRBD1. CDR1 MNHEY and CDR2 SMNVEV come from the germline V gene (reference sequence). CDR3 length: 15 residues. The V and J ends lost 5 bases and 3 bases, in that order; junction bases with no gene match: 5. CDR3 region: CASSKGQGVYNEQFF. For the CDR3, the DNA is TGTGCCAGCAGTAAGGGACAGGGAGTCTACAATGAGCAGTTCTTC.

The chain recombines TRBV7-9 with TRBJ2-7; D not resolved. Per germline, CDR1 SEHNR and CDR2 FQNEAQ (reference sequence). V was pared by 8 bases and J by 1 base, with 9 bases between. The CDR3 length is 12 residues. The CDR3: CASATDSYEQYF. The CDR3, as DNA: TGTGCCAGCGCCACAGATTCCTACGAGCAGTACTTC.

This clonotype was seen many times. V gene TRBV20-1 combines with J gene TRBJ2-1; D is perhaps TRBD2 (5 bases). The CDR3 consists of 15 residues. Per the germline V gene, CDR1 is DFQATT and CDR2 is SNEGSKA (reference sequence). Here the CDR3 reads CRFTAGPGTYNEQFF. In DNA, the CDR3 is TGCAGGTTTACGGCGGGCCCAGGAACCTACAATGAGCAGTTCTTC.

The V gene is TRBV3-1, the J gene TRBJ1-2; TRBD1 is a possible D gene (5 bases). The CDR3 spans 16 residues. The germline V gene encodes CDR1 LGHDT and CDR2 YNNKEL (reference sequence). Trimming stripped 2 bases from V and 8 bases from J, with 21 bases between. CDR3 nucleotide sequence: TGTGCCAGCAGCCAATGGCGGGACCCTGTTTCTGAAGGCTACACCTTC. As protein: CASSQWRDPVSEGYTF.

This clonotype was found a few times. The V and J genes are TRBV6-5 and TRBJ2-1, with D maybe TRBD1 (5 bases). Germline CDR1 reads MNHEY; CDR2 reads SVGAGI. The CDR3 extends over 16 amino acids. The V gene lost 0 bases and the J gene lost 6 bases, with 15 bases spanning the gap. The CDR3 here is CASSYSWQGDGNEQFF. The CDR3 nucleotides are TGTGCCAGCAGTTACTCGTGGCAGGGCGATGGCAATGAGCAGTTCTTC.

This clonotype has a count of ten or more. This sequence joins TRBV5-1 and TRBJ2-1; TRBD2 agrees at 8 bases. Germline loops: CDR1 SGHRS, CDR2 YFSETQ. V trimming: 1 base; J trimming: 8 bases; junction bases outside the gene matches: 20. The CDR3 has 19 amino acids. The DNA of the CDR3 is TGCGCCAGCAGCTTGAAGGGAAGAACGGGGGGGCCAGTCCTTGATGAGCAGTTCTTC. As protein: CASSLKGRTGGPVLDEQFF.

This clonotype was seen more than once but under ten times. The chain recombines TRBV4-2 with TRBJ2-1; 7 nucleotides match TRBD2. Germline V gives CDR1 LGHNA, CDR2 YNFKEQ. Unmatched junction bases numbered 9, after V lost 0 bases and J lost 4 bases. The CDR3 sequence is 17 residues long. CDR3 bases: TGTGCCAGCAGCCAAGAGGGCGGGGGAGGTCAATACAATGAGCAGTTCTTC. Translated, it gives CASSQEGGGGQYNEQFF.